This section outlines one TCR beta chain sequence together with its context. These data come from a study of control samples from healthy donors and cancer patients. Assay: immunoSEQ multiplex PCR; the TCRdb copy retains only in-frame clones and omits some. The sample holds tens of thousands of clones, about four fifths seen once. The CDR3 extends over 16 amino acids. V gave up 0 bases and J gave up 4 bases; unmatched junction bases: 2. Per the germline V gene, CDR1 is SGHAT and CDR2 is FQNNGV. This chain uses TRBV11-2 with TRBJ2-3; 12 bases agree with TRBD2. The sequence was collected from a man aged 65 to 79 with lung cancer. Sequencing was carried out using PBMCs. The CDR3 DNA follows: TGTGCCAGCAGCTTAGAACTAGCGGGGGGACCAGATACGCAGTATTTT. Encoded protein: CASSLELAGGPDTQYF.